The 27 T cell receptor beta chains below come from one sample, sequenced in a study of T-cell reconstitution after alpha-beta-depleted transplantation in children. Unique molecular identifiers were built into the TCRbeta library. Each CDR3 protein gets one entry after TCRdb re-called the PCR reads with MiXCR. The table lists 480,000 or so distinct CDR3 sequences, roughly a tenth of them singletons. The sample in question was PBMCs, obtained before TCRalphabeta/CD19-depleted stem cell transplant. Source of these receptors: a child aged 2 to 15 with inherited bone marrow failure, due to receive a stem cell transplant.

This clonotype has at least ten counts. This sequence joins TRBV20-1 and TRBJ2-7, with D possibly being TRBD1 (6 bases). The CDR3 extends over 13 amino acids. From germline, CDR1 is DFQATT and CDR2 SNEGSKA (reference sequence). V was trimmed by 6 bases and J by 1 base, leaving 13 bases between them. The DNA of the CDR3 is TGCAGTGCCACGACAGGTTCTTCCTACGAGCAGTACTTC. Protein sequence: CSATTGSSYEQYF.

This clonotype was observed at least ten times. V usage is TRBV12-3 or TRBV12-4 and J usage is TRBJ2-7; a weak D match, TRBD1 (6 bases). Trimming removed 5 bases at V and 2 bases at J, with 16 bases between. This CDR3 contains 15 residues. The CDR3 here is CASSTRRDTTYEQYF. CDR3 coding DNA: TGTGCCAGCAGTACCCGCCGGGACACCACCTACGAGCAGTACTTC.

The chain is built from TRBV28 and TRBJ2-7; 7 nucleotides line up with TRBD1. The J segment lost 0 bases and the V segment lost 5 bases, leaving 16 bases of the junction unmatched. Germline CDR1 and CDR2: MDHEN and SYDVKM. CDR3 length: 18 amino acids. CDR3 in DNA: TGTGCCAGCAGTCCAATTTCTCCCGGGACAGTGTACTCCTACGAGCAGTACTTC. This gives the protein CASSPISPGTVYSYEQYF.

This clonotype came up many times. The chain has TRBV19 and TRBJ2-2, with 9 bases fitting TRBD2. Germline V gene lookup returns CDR1 LNHDA and CDR2 SQIVND (reference sequence). Trimming cost V 8 bases and J 5 bases; bases outside gene matches: 6. The CDR3 loop spans 14 amino acids. This chain's CDR3 is CASGGLARTGELFF. The CDR3 region has the DNA TGTGCCAGTGGGGGACTAGCTAGAACCGGGGAGCTGTTTTTT.

Concerning this clonotype itself: A read error may produce the germline difference seen at one junction end. The chain carries TRBV27 and TRBJ2-6, with 8 bases fitting TRBD1. Germline values: CDR1 MNHEY, CDR2 SMNVEV (reference sequence). The length of the CDR3 is 18 residues. CDR3 sequence (DNA): TGTGCCAGCAGTTTTCGGGACAGGCTACACTCTGGGGCCGACGTCCTGACTTTC. Translated: CASSFRDRLHSGADVLTF.

The sample holds many counts of this clonotype. The chain has TRBV2 and TRBJ1-2; D remains ambiguous. With 0 bases removed from V and 3 bases from J, the gap between germline ends came to 14 bases. CDR1 is SNHLY and CDR2 is FYNNEI in the germline V gene. The CDR3 has 16 residues. In DNA, the CDR3 is TGTGCCAGCAGTGAAGCGCTTTACCGGGTGGACTATGGCTACACCTTC. Translated, it gives CASSEALYRVDYGYTF. The full variable domain, completed using reference TRBV2 and TRBJ1-2, is EPEVTQTPSHQVTQMGQEVILRCVPISNHLYFYWYRQILGQKVEFLVSFYNNEISEKSEIFDDQFSVERPDGSNFTLKIRSTKLEDSAMYFCASSEALYRVDYGYTFGSGTRLTVV.

Concerning this clonotype itself: At one of its ends the junction is not consistent with the germline gene, which may arise from a read error. The rearrangement uses TRBV7-2 and TRBJ2-2, with D maybe TRBD2 (6 bases). The CDR3 contains 15 residues. CDR1 and CDR2 from the germline V gene are SGHTA and FQGNSA. CDR3 sequence (DNA): TGTGCCAGCCCTTCGGAGACTATAAACACCGGGGGGCTGTTTTTT. This sequence encodes CASPSETINTGGLFF.

This clonotype was recorded at least ten times. J is TRBJ2-1 and V is TRBV5-4; D may be TRBD2 (6 bases). V shed 2 bases and J shed 0 bases, with 12 bases lying between them. CDR1 is SGHNT and CDR2 is YYREEE in the germline V gene (reference sequence). The length of the CDR3 is 16 residues. The CDR3 here is CASSLPEGSSYNEQFF. The CDR3 nucleotides are TGTGCCAGCAGCTTACCGGAGGGGAGCTCCTACAATGAGCAGTTCTTC.

This clonotype appeared many times. V usage is TRBV28 and J usage is TRBJ1-2; a possible D gene is TRBD1 (6 bases). The germline V and J ends were trimmed by 4 bases and 4 bases, with 13 bases remaining between them. Germline V lookup: CDR1 MDHEN, CDR2 SYDVKM. The CDR3 spans 14 residues. The CDR3 sequence is CASSSQGSAYGYTF. CDR3 DNA: TGTGCCAGCAGTTCTCAGGGGTCGGCCTATGGCTACACCTTC.

At least ten counts were recorded for this clonotype. This chain connects TRBV10-2 to TRBJ2-1; D not certain. V was pared by 4 bases and J by 9 bases, with 7 bases between. The CDR3 covers 11 residues. CDR1 is WSHSY, CDR2 SAAADI, per germline. CDR3 DNA sequence: TGCGCCAGCAGTGCCGGTACTGAGCAGTTCTTC. This codes for CASSAGTEQFF.

This clonotype turned up a few times. This chain joins TRBV6-1 and TRBJ2-5, with TRBD1 as a possible D gene (6 bases). The CDR3 is made up of 13 amino acids. Trimming took off 7 bases at V and 1 base at J, with 10 bases between the two ends. The germline V gene encodes CDR1 MNHNS and CDR2 SASEGT. CDR3 coding DNA: TGTGCCAGCATAGGGGGAAGCCAAGAGACCCAGTACTTC. It translates to CASIGGSQETQYF.

This clonotype was seen a handful of times. V is TRBV2 and J is TRBJ1-4; 8 bases are a match to TRBD1. The germline gives CDR1 SNHLY, CDR2 FYNNEI. J gave up 7 bases and V 6 bases, and 7 bases lay outside the gene matches. The CDR3 extends over 14 amino acids. The CDR3 reads CASRKDRVSEKLFF. The CDR3 nucleotides are TGTGCCAGCAGGAAGGACAGGGTGTCTGAAAAACTGTTTTTT.

This clonotype was counted between two and nine times. The rearrangement links TRBV20-1 to TRBJ2-7, with 10 bases lining up with TRBD2. Germline V CDR1 and CDR2: DFQATT, SNEGSKA (reference sequence). The length of the CDR3 is 13 residues. V was clipped by 5 bases and J by 3 bases; unmatched bases: 4. This chain's CDR3 is CSAPSGRFYEQYF. The CDR3 DNA follows: TGCAGTGCTCCTAGCGGGAGATTCTACGAGCAGTACTTC.

The table lists this clonotype with many counts. This chain links TRBV20-1 with TRBJ2-7; D call uncertain. Germline assignment: CDR1 DFQATT and CDR2 SNEGSKA (reference sequence). The ends were cut back, 3 bases at V and 3 bases at J, with 18 bases in the middle. This CDR3 has 15 residues. DNA for the CDR3: TGCAGTGCTAGTCCCACCATTGCCCCAGTCTACGAGCAGTACTTC. Its protein product is CSASPTIAPVYEQYF.

Of note for this clonotype: Being one base from a much bigger clone, this may be a read error. The rearrangement joins TRBV12-3 or TRBV12-4 to TRBJ2-7; 12 nucleotides line up with TRBD2. This CDR3 has 15 residues. After removal of 5 bases from V and 5 bases from J, the junction contained 7 bases not matched to a gene. DNA of the CDR3: TGTGCCAGCAGTACTAGCGGGAGGATTTTCCACGAGCAGTACTTC. Translation gives CASSTSGRIFHEQYF.

This clonotype was found a few times. The CDR3 nucleotides are TGTGCCAGCAGCTTAGGGCCCGCCGGAGGGTCCCACGAGCAGTACTTC. It specifies CASSLGPAGGSHEQYF. The chain carries TRBV7-2 and TRBJ2-7; a possible D gene is TRBD2 (6 bases). This CDR3 region has 16 residues. Trimming took 1 base from V and 5 from J, leaving 18 bases between them. CDR1 and CDR2 (germline): SGHTA, FQGNSA. The full variable domain, rest sourced from reference TRBV7-2 and TRBJ2-7, is GAGVSQSPSNKVTEKGKDVELRCDPISGHTALYWYRQSLGQGLEFLIYFQGNSAPDKSGLPSDRFSAERTGGSVSTLTIQRTQQEDSAVYLCASSLGPAGGSHEQYFGPGTRLTVT.

There are many counts of this clonotype. This chain connects TRBV12-3 or TRBV12-4 to TRBJ2-3; 7 nucleotides align to TRBD2. The junction had 13 bases not matched to a gene; V was cut back by 7 bases and J by 3 bases. CDR3 length: 16 amino acids. CDR3 in DNA: TGTGCCAGCACCCTAGGGAAGCGGGACTCTACAGATACGCAGTATTTT. Protein product: CASTLGKRDSTDTQYF.

This clonotype was recorded many times. The V and J genes are TRBV4-1 and TRBJ1-3; TRBD1 matches 10 bases. Germline V gives CDR1 MGHRA, CDR2 YSYEKL. With 4 bases clipped from V and 3 bases from J, the junction kept 6 bases outside the gene matches. The CDR3 spans 16 residues. The CDR3 coding sequence is TGCGCCAGCAGCCGCACCCGGGACAGGGGTGGAAACACCATATATTTT. It is translated as CASSRTRDRGGNTIYF.

There are many counts of this clonotype. CDR3 protein: CSARIAGMGTGELFF. The CDR3, as DNA: TGCAGTGCTAGGATTGCGGGTATGGGGACCGGGGAGCTGTTTTTT. The rearrangement uses TRBV20-1 and TRBJ2-2, with D possibly being TRBD2 (5 bases). The CDR3 is 15 amino acids. The V end lost 3 bases, the J end lost 5 bases, and 16 bases lay between the germline ends. CDR1 is DFQATT and CDR2 is SNEGSKA in the germline V gene (reference sequence).

This chain joins TRBV4-1 and TRBJ2-7, with a tentative D call TRBD2 (5 bases). The CDR3 consists of 13 residues. V was clipped by 0 bases and J by 8 bases, with 11 bases between them. Germline CDR1 MGHRA, CDR2 YSYEKL. Here the CDR3 DNA reads TGCGCCAGCAGCCAAGACCGGGGTTACAAGCAGTACTTC. This encodes CASSQDRGYKQYF.

The sample holds many counts of this clonotype. The chain joins TRBV19 to TRBJ1-1, with 8 positions matching TRBD1. Germline V gene data show CDR1 as LNHDA and CDR2 as SQIVND (reference sequence). CDR3 length: 12 amino acids. V shed 7 bases, J shed 7 bases, and the junction held 5 bases outside the gene matches. The CDR3 loop reads CASMGDRFEAFF. CDR3 DNA: TGTGCCAGTATGGGGGACAGGTTTGAAGCTTTCTTT.

In this sample, this clonotype turned up a few times. The junction shows a germline mismatch at one end, possibly a read error. V is TRBV7-2 and J is TRBJ1-2; D perhaps matches TRBD1 (5 bases). CDR1 SGHTA and CDR2 FQGNSA come from the germline V gene. The CDR3 is 15 amino acids. The CDR3 protein is CASSLAPGAGPGPFF. Written as DNA, the CDR3 is TGTGCCAGCAGCTTAGCCCCCGGGGCAGGGCCCGGTCCCTTCTTC.

This clonotype has just one count. The gene calls are TRBV2 and TRBJ2-3; 7 nucleotides line up with TRBD2. Germline V lookup: CDR1 SNHLY, CDR2 FYNNEI. V trimming: 2 bases; J trimming: 6 bases; junction bases outside the gene matches: 5. The CDR3 is 14 residues long. The CDR3 reads CASSESRERDTQYF. The CDR3 DNA is TGTGCCAGCAGTGAATCGCGGGAGAGGGATACGCAGTATTTT.

V gene TRBV7-2 combines with J gene TRBJ2-5; 11 bases match TRBD2. Germline values: CDR1 SGHTA, CDR2 FQGNSA. This CDR3 contains 15 residues. V was pared by 2 bases and J by 3 bases, with 2 bases of the junction left unmatched. CDR3 nucleotide sequence: TGTGCCAGCAGCTTAATGGGACTAGCGGAAGAGACCCAGTACTTC. This sequence encodes CASSLMGLAEETQYF.

Many counts were recorded for this clonotype. The chain is built from TRBV7-2 and TRBJ2-7; 10 bases are shared with TRBD2. The V segment lost 3 bases and the J segment 5 bases; nucleotides outside the gene matches: 7. This CDR3 region has 15 residues. The germline gives CDR1 SGHTA, CDR2 FQGNSA. In DNA form, the CDR3 reads TGTGCCAGCAGCTTTTACGGGACTAGCGACCACGAGCAGTACTTC. It translates to CASSFYGTSDHEQYF. The whole variable domain, filled in from reference TRBV7-2 and TRBJ2-7, reads GAGVSQSPSNKVTEKGKDVELRCDPISGHTALYWYRQSLGQGLEFLIYFQGNSAPDKSGLPSDRFSAERTGGSVSTLTIQRTQQEDSAVYLCASSFYGTSDHEQYFGPGTRLTVT.

This clonotype was observed many times. The chain carries TRBV29-1 and TRBJ2-1, with a weak D call TRBD2 (5 bases). This CDR3 contains 13 residues. Germline lookup yields CDR1 SQVTM and CDR2 ANQGSEA. V was pared by 7 bases and J by 2 bases, with 12 bases between. The CDR3 nucleotides are TGCAGCGCCTCGAGGGTAGCCTACAATGAGCAGTTCTTC. Translation gives CSASRVAYNEQFF.

This clonotype was counted a few times. The chain has TRBV4-2 and TRBJ2-3, with 7 positions matching TRBD2. The CDR3 runs 14 residues. Per the germline V gene, CDR1 is LGHNA and CDR2 is YNFKEQ. V dropped 1 base and J dropped 5; count of bases not matched to a gene: 3. This CDR3 reads CASSQGTSVDTQYF. The DNA of the CDR3 is TGTGCCAGCAGCCAAGGAACTAGCGTAGATACGCAGTATTTT.